A single sample gave rise to the 14 T cell receptor beta chains below, sequenced in a study of blood T cell dynamics during melanoma immunotherapy. Sequencing used immunoSEQ multiplex PCR; TCRdb keeps in-frame clones, though not all of them. Here the sample spans roughly 30,000 clones, 65% to 85% being singletons. Time point specified: week 3, after first cycle of checkpoint inhibitor. The sample here was blood, taken from a patient treated with checkpoint blockade. These receptors originate from a human donor with melanoma.

The genes are TRBV28 and TRBJ2-1; D is perhaps TRBD2 (5 bases). This CDR3 is built from 16 residues. The germline V gene encodes CDR1 MDHEN and CDR2 SYDVKM. V was pared by 4 bases and J by 1 base, with 14 bases between. CDR3: CASSSVGLPSYNEQFF. CDR3 nucleotide sequence: TGTGCCAGCAGTTCCGTAGGACTCCCTTCCTACAATGAGCAGTTCTTC.

The rearrangement joins TRBV6-1 to TRBJ1-2; 9 positions match TRBD1. The CDR3 totals 15 residues. V shed 3 bases and J 1 base; nucleotides not matched to a gene: 3. Germline CDR1 MNHNS, CDR2 SASEGT. This CDR3 is CASSEGTGSNYGYTF. CDR3 nucleotide sequence: TGTGCCAGCAGTGAGGGGACAGGGAGTAACTATGGCTACACCTTC.

The chain links TRBV15 to TRBJ2-4; D tentatively reads TRBD1 or TRBD2 (5 bases each). CDR1 and CDR2 from the germline V gene are LNHNV and YYDKDF (reference sequence). The ends were cut back, 0 bases at V and 6 bases at J, with 12 bases in the middle. CDR3 length equals 15 residues. CDR3 sequence: CATSRDTGQGNIQYF. The CDR3 DNA sequence: TGTGCCACCAGCAGAGATACGGGGCAAGGAAACATTCAGTACTTC.

This clone has just one count. This chain uses TRBV28 with TRBJ1-3; the D is unclear. V lost 7 bases and J 4 bases, leaving 14 bases between the germline ends. The germline gives CDR1 MDHEN, CDR2 SYDVKM. CDR3 length: 14 residues. The DNA of the CDR3 is TGTGCCAGCAAAACACCGGAGCGAGGAAACACCATATATTTT. Its translation is CASKTPERGNTIYF. Combining the CDR3 with reference TRBV28 and TRBJ1-3 gives the whole variable domain DVKVTQSSRYLVKRTGEKVFLECVQDMDHENMFWYRQDPGLGLRLIYFSYDVKMKEKGDIPEGYSVSREKKERFSLILESASTNQTSMYLCASKTPERGNTIYFGEGSWLTVV.

This chain joins TRBV29-1 and TRBJ2-3; maybe TRBD2 (7 bases). Germline V gene sequence: CDR1 SQVTM, CDR2 ANQGSEA. Trimming removed 7 bases at V and 2 bases at J, with 19 bases between. The length of the CDR3 is 15 residues. The CDR3 sequence: CSGTAGAGNTDTQYF. In DNA, the CDR3 is TGCAGCGGTACCGCGGGGGCGGGGAACACAGATACGCAGTATTTT.

This sequence joins TRBV19 and TRBJ2-2; 8 bases agree with TRBD2. CDR1 and CDR2 from the germline V gene are LNHDA and SQIVND (reference sequence). The CDR3 contains 16 residues. V lost 7 bases, J lost 2 bases, and 9 bases stayed unmatched. The chain's CDR3 is CASKKSAGGNTGELFF. CDR3 sequence (DNA): TGTGCCAGTAAAAAATCGGCGGGGGGAAACACCGGGGAGCTGTTTTTT.

This chain uses TRBV5-1 with TRBJ2-5; D may be TRBD2 (7 bases). Germline CDR1 reads SGHRS; CDR2 reads YFSETQ. Deletions cut 7 bases from V and 4 bases from J, with 17 bases between. The CDR3 extends over 14 amino acids. The CDR3 DNA is TGCGCCAGCTACCGATCGGGGGGCGGAGAGACCCAGTACTTC. Its protein product is CASYRSGGGETQYF.

This rearrangement joins TRBV27 to TRBJ2-1; TRBD2 might be the D (5 bases). Germline V gives CDR1 MNHEY, CDR2 SMNVEV (reference sequence). V lost 5 bases and J lost 0, with 8 bases in between. This CDR3 is built from 14 residues. CDR3 sequence reads: CASSLAGSYNEQFF. The DNA of the CDR3 is TGTGCCAGCAGTCTCGCGGGCTCCTACAATGAGCAGTTCTTC.

The chain couples TRBV5-8 to TRBJ1-2, with 8 bases lining up with TRBD1. The CDR3 is made up of 14 amino acids. Germline V gene data show CDR1 as SGHTS and CDR2 as YDEGEE. V shed 4 bases and J 7 bases; nucleotides not matched to a gene: 9. The DNA for the CDR3 is TGTGCCAGCAGCAGCCCGGACAGGGCCCGTGGCTACACCTTC. It yields the protein CASSSPDRARGYTF.

Notes on this clone: This sample also contains other DNA sequences that code for the same CDR3. V usage is TRBV2 and J usage is TRBJ2-5; D not certain. Germline values: CDR1 SNHLY, CDR2 FYNNEI. The CDR3 has 11 residues. V was cut by 6 bases and J by 2 bases, with 4 bases left in between. CDR3 DNA: TGTGCCAGCAGGGTTCAAGAGACCCAGTACTTC. Its translation is CASRVQETQYF.

The rearrangement links TRBV11-2 to TRBJ1-4; D not certain. CDR3 length: 15 residues. V dropped 0 bases and J dropped 2 bases, with 7 bases sitting between them. Germline V CDR1 and CDR2: SGHAT, FQNNGV. The CDR3 sequence is CASSLDRATNEKLFF. For the CDR3, the DNA is TGTGCCAGCAGCTTAGATCGGGCCACTAATGAAAAACTGTTTTTT.

The table lists this clone with a few counts. The chain combines TRBV9 with TRBJ2-4; D is perhaps TRBD1 (5 bases). Between the trimmed V and J ends, which lost 0 bases and 2 bases, there was a span of 15 bases. CDR3 length: 17 amino acids. Germline V CDR1 and CDR2: SGDLS, YYNGEE. Here the CDR3 reads CASSVDWQGETKNIQYF. The DNA of the CDR3 is TGTGCCAGCAGCGTAGATTGGCAGGGTGAGACCAAAAACATTCAGTACTTC.

CDR3 in amino acids: CASSFNGEWSNQPQHF. CDR3 nucleotides: TGTGCCAGCAGTTTTAATGGGGAGTGGAGCAATCAGCCCCAGCATTTT. The V and J genes are TRBV28 and TRBJ1-5; no clear D. The germline CDR1 and CDR2 sequences are MDHEN and SYDVKM. The CDR3 spans 16 residues. Trimming cost V 3 bases and J 1 base, with 13 bases left between them.

This chain uses TRBV13 with TRBJ1-1; no clear D. Looked up from germline, CDR1 is PRHDT and CDR2 is FYEKMQ (reference sequence). The CDR3 totals 15 residues. V was cut by 2 bases and J by 2 bases, with 12 bases left in between. Here the CDR3 reads CASSLSPRANTEAFF. The CDR3 DNA follows: TGTGCCAGCAGCTTAAGTCCTCGTGCCAACACTGAAGCTTTCTTT.